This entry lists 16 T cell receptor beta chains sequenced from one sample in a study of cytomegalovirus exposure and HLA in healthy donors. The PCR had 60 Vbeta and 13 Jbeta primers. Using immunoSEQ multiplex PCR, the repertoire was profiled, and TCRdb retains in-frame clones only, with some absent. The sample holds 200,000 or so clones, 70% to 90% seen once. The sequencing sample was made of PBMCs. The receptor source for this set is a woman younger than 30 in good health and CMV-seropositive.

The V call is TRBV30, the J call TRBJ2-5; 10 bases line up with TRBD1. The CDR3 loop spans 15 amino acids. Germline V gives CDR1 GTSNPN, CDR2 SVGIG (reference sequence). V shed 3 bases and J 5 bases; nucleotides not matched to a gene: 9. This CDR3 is CAWSTRDRGLETQYF. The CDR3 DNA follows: TGTGCCTGGAGCACCCGGGACAGGGGTTTGGAGACCCAGTACTTC.

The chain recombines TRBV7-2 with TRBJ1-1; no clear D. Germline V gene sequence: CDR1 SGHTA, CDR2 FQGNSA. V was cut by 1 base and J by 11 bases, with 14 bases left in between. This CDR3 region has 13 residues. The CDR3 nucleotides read TGTGCCAGCAGCTTAGATCTACGTTTGCGGGCTTTCTTT. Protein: CASSLDLRLRAFF.

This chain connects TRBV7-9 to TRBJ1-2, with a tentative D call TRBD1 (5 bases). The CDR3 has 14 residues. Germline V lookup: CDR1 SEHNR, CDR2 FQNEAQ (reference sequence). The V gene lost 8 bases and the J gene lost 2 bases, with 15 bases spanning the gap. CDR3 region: CASGMGGTNYGYTF. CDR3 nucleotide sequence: TGTGCCAGCGGAATGGGGGGTACCAACTATGGCTACACCTTC.

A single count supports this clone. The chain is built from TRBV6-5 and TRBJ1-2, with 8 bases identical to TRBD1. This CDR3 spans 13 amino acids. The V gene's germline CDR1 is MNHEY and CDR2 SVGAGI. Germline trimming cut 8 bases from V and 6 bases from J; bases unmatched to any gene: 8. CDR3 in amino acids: CASGRTGSHGYTF. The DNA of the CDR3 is TGTGCCAGCGGACGGACAGGGTCCCATGGCTACACCTTC.

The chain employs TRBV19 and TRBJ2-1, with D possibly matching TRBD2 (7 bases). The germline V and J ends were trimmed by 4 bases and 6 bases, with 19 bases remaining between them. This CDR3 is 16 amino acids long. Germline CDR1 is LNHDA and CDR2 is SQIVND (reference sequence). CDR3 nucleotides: TGTGCCAGTAGTACTTTAGGGAGGGGGGGAGGCAATGAGCAGTTCTTC. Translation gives CASSTLGRGGGNEQFF.

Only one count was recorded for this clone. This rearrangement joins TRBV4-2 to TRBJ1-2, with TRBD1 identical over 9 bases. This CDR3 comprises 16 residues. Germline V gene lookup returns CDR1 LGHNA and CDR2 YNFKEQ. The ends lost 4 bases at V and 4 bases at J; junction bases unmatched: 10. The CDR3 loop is CASSPRGQGFSYGYTF. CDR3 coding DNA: TGTGCCAGCAGCCCCCGGGGACAGGGTTTCAGCTATGGCTACACCTTC.

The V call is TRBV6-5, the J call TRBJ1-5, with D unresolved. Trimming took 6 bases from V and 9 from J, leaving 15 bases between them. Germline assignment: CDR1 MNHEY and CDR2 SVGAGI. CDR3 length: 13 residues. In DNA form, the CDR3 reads TGTGCCAGCAGCCCCGGAGACCGTCCGCCCCAGCATTTT. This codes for CASSPGDRPPQHF.

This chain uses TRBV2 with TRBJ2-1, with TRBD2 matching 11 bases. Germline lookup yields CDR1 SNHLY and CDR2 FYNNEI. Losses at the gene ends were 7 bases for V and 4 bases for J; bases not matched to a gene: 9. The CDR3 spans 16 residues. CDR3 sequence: CASKGLAGGTYNEQFF. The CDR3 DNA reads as TGTGCCAGCAAGGGTCTAGCGGGGGGCACATACAATGAGCAGTTCTTC.

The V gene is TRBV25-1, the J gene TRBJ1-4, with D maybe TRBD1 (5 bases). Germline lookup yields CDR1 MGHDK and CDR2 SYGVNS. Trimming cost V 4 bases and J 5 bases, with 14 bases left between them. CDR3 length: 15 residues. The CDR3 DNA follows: TGTGCCAGCAGTGGATTTCAGGGATTCAATGAAAAACTGTTTTTT. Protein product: CASSGFQGFNEKLFF.

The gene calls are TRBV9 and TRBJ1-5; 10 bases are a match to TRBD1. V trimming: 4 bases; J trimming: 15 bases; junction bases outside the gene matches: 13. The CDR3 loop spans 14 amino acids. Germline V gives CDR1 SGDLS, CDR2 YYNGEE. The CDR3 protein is CASSPGTGERSLHF. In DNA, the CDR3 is TGTGCCAGCAGCCCCGGGACAGGGGAACGTTCCTTGCATTTT.

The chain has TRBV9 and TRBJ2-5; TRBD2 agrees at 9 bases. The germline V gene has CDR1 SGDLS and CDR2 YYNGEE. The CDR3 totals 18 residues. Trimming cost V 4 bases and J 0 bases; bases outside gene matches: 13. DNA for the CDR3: TGTGCCAGCAGCCCGCCTCGGGGGAGCGGGGGGCACCAAGAGACCCAGTACTTC. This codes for CASSPPRGSGGHQETQYF.

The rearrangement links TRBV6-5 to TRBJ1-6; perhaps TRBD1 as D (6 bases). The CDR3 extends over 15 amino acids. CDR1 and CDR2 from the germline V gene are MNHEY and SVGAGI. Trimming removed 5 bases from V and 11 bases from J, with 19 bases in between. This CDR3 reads CASSISGQGIAPLHF. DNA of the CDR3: TGTGCCAGCAGTATTTCGGGGCAGGGGATAGCACCCCTCCACTTT.

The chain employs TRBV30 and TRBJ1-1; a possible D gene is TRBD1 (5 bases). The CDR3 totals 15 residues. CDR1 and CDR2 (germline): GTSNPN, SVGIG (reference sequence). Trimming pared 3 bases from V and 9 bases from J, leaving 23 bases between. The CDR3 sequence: CAWRGGWDGTVKAFF. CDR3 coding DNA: TGTGCCTGGAGGGGGGGGTGGGATGGCACTGTTAAAGCTTTCTTT.

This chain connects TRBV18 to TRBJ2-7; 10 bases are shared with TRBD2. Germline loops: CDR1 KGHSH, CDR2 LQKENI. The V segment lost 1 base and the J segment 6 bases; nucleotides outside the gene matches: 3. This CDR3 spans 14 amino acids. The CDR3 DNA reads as TGTGCCAGCTCACCACAAGCGGGGGGGCCCGAGCAGTACTTC. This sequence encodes CASSPQAGGPEQYF.

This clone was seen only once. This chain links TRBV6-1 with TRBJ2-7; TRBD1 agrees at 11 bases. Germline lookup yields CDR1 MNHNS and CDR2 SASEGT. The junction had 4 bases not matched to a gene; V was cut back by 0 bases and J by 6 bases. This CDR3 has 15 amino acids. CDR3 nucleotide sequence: TGTGCCAGCAGTGAAGCGGGGACAGGGGGAGCCGAGCAGTACTTC. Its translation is CASSEAGTGGAEQYF.

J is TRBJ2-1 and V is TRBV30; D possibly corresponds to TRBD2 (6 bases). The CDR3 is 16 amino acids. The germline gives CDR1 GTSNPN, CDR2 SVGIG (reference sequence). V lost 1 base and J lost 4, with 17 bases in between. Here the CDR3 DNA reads TGTGCCTGGAGTGCAGTGGGGGGTCGGGTTTACAATGAGCAGTTCTTC. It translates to CAWSAVGGRVYNEQFF.